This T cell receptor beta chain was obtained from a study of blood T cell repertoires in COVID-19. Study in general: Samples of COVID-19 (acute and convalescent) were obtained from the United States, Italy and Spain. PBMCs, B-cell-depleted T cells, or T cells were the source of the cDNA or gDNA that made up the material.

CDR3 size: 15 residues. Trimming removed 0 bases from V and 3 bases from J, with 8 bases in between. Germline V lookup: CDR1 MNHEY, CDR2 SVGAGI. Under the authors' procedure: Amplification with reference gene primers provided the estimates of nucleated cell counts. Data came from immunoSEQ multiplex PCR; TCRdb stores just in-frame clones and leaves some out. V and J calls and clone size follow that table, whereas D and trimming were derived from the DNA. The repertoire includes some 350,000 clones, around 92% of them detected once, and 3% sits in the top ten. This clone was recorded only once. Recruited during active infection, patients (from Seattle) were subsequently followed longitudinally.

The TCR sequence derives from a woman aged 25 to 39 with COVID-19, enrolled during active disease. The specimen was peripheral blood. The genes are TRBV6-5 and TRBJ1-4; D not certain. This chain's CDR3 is CASSYSLEANEKLFF. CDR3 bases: TGTGCCAGCAGTTACTCCTTGGAGGCTAATGAAAAACTGTTTTTT.